These 28 T cell receptor beta chains originate from one sample sequenced in a study of blood T cell repertoires in COVID-19. Libraries were prepared by immunoSEQ multiplex PCR; TCRdb keeps only in-frame clonotypes and omits some of them. The table includes about 230,000 clones, around four fifths detected once. Material: peripheral blood. All receptors derive from a man aged 40-55 years with active or convalescent COVID-19.

The gene calls are TRBV18 and TRBJ1-6; D is possibly TRBD1 (6 bases). The V end lost 3 bases, the J end lost 2 bases, and 8 bases lay between the germline ends. The CDR3 extends over 15 amino acids. Germline loops: CDR1 KGHSH, CDR2 LQKENI. The DNA for the CDR3 is TGTGCCAGCTCACCCAGGACAGCCTATAATTCACCCCTCCACTTT. Protein product: CASSPRTAYNSPLHF. Combining the CDR3 with reference TRBV18 and TRBJ1-6 gives the whole variable domain NAGVMQNPRHLVRRRGQEARLRCSPMKGHSHVYWYRQLPEEGLKFMVYLQKENIIDESGMPKERFSAEFPKEGPSILRIQQVVRGDSAAYFCASSPRTAYNSPLHFGNGTRLTVT.

In its sample, this clone was seen a few times. The chain carries TRBV11-3 and TRBJ2-7, with D possibly matching TRBD2 (7 bases). The CDR3 loop spans 16 amino acids. Germline V gene data show CDR1 as SGHNT and CDR2 as YENEEA. Trimming took 0 bases from V and 3 from J, leaving 15 bases between them. Here the CDR3 DNA reads TGTGCCAGCAGCTTAGATCTGGGGGGGGCGAACTACGAGCAGTACTTC. This sequence encodes CASSLDLGGANYEQYF.

The genes are TRBV12-3 or TRBV12-4 and TRBJ1-4; maybe TRBD1 (6 bases). The CDR3 extends over 13 amino acids. The V gene lost 2 bases and the J gene lost 12 bases, with 13 bases spanning the gap. The DNA of the CDR3 is TGTGCCAGCAGTTTAAGGGGACAAGGGGAACTGTTTTTT. Translation: CASSLRGQGELFF.

The CDR3 spells CASSARDNNYGYTF. CDR3 nucleotides: TGTGCCAGCAGCGCCCGGGACAATAACTATGGCTACACCTTC. The rearrangement joins TRBV9 to TRBJ1-2; tentatively, D is TRBD1 (6 bases). The CDR3 length is 14 residues. Germline loops: CDR1 SGDLS, CDR2 YYNGEE. The V end was cut by 3 bases, the J end by 1 base, with 10 bases between. The whole variable domain, remainder taken from reference TRBV9 and TRBJ1-2, is DSGVTQTPKHLITATGQRVTLRCSPRSGDLSVYWYQQSLDQGLQFLIQYYNGEERAKGNILERFSAQQFPDLHSELNLSSLELGDSALYFCASSARDNNYGYTFGSGTRLTVV.

About this clone itself: The sample carries other DNA sequences with the same CDR3. The chain carries TRBV11-3 and TRBJ2-7; maybe TRBD1 (6 bases). V shed 0 bases and J shed 2 bases, with 14 bases lying between them. The CDR3 runs 16 residues. The germline gives CDR1 SGHNT, CDR2 YENEEA. CDR3 amino acids: CASSLDLGAGAYEQYF. For the CDR3, the DNA is TGTGCCAGCAGCTTAGATCTGGGTGCAGGGGCCTACGAGCAGTACTTC. Filled out from reference TRBV11-3 and TRBJ2-7, the complete variable domain reads EAGVVQSPRYKIIEKKQPVAFWCNPISGHNTLYWYLQNLGQGPELLIRYENEEAVDDSQLPKDRFSAERLKGVDSTLKIQPAELGDSAVYLCASSLDLGAGAYEQYFGPGTRLTVT.

The V and J genes are TRBV19 and TRBJ2-1; TRBD2 matches at 7 bases. Germline CDR1 is LNHDA and CDR2 is SQIVND (reference sequence). The junction had 4 bases not matched to a gene; V was cut back by 3 bases and J by 11 bases. This CDR3 contains 12 residues. CDR3 region: CASSIGREKQFF. The CDR3 DNA reads TGTGCCAGTAGTATTGGGCGGGAGAAGCAGTTCTTC.

V is TRBV15 and J is TRBJ2-3, with D possibly matching TRBD2 (6 bases). CDR1 and CDR2 from the germline V gene are LNHNV and YYDKDF (reference sequence). This CDR3 has 15 amino acids. The germline V and J ends were trimmed by 0 bases and 6 bases, with 13 bases remaining between them. Here the CDR3 reads CATSRDHQGLDTQYF. Here the CDR3 DNA reads TGTGCCACCAGCAGAGATCATCAGGGACTCGATACGCAGTATTTT.

This chain uses TRBV5-1 with TRBJ1-1, with D perhaps TRBD1 (6 bases). This CDR3 is built from 15 residues. The germline CDR1 and CDR2 sequences are SGHRS and YFSETQ. Trimming pared 0 bases from V and 0 bases from J, leaving 9 bases between. The CDR3 DNA sequence: TGCGCCAGCAGCTTGGTAGGGACACTGAACACTGAAGCTTTCTTT. Translated, it gives CASSLVGTLNTEAFF.

This sequence joins TRBV15 and TRBJ1-5; possible D gene TRBD1, 6 bases. CDR3 size: 17 residues. Germline lookup yields CDR1 LNHNV and CDR2 YYDKDF (reference sequence). V dropped 3 bases and J dropped 3 bases, with 18 bases sitting between them. DNA of the CDR3: TGTGCCACCAGCAGCTTTGGGACACCTTTTCCCAATCAGCCCCAGCATTTT. It is translated as CATSSFGTPFPNQPQHF. The full variable domain, rest sourced from reference TRBV15 and TRBJ1-5, is DAMVIQNPRYQVTQFGKPVTLSCSQTLNHNVMYWYQQKSSQAPKLLFHYYDKDFNNEADTPDNFQSRRPNTSFCFLDIRSPGLGDTAMYLCATSSFGTPFPNQPQHFGDGTRLSIL.

The chain links TRBV10-3 to TRBJ1-2, with D maybe TRBD1 (6 bases). The CDR3 runs to 11 residues. The V gene lost 4 bases and the J gene lost 7 bases, with 7 bases spanning the gap. The germline CDR1 and CDR2 sequences are ENHRY and SYGVKD. The CDR3 DNA reads as TGTGCCATCAGTGGAGGGGGTGGCTACACCTTC. Protein: CAISGGGGYTF.

The CDR3 sequence: CASSPGQVSYEQYF. CDR3 bases: TGCGCCAGCAGCCCCGGACAGGTTTCTTACGAGCAGTACTTC. This chain joins TRBV5-1 and TRBJ2-7; 7 bases fit TRBD1. CDR3 length: 14 residues. Germline loops: CDR1 SGHRS, CDR2 YFSETQ. The V and J ends lost 4 bases and 4 bases, in that order; junction bases with no gene match: 8.

The CDR3 coding sequence is TGTGCCAGCAGTGAAGCGCTAACAGCCCACCACTACGAGCAGTACTTC. Translation gives CASSEALTAHHYEQYF. The chain recombines TRBV6-1 with TRBJ2-7; D remains unclear. Trimming cost V 0 bases and J 3 bases, with 15 bases left between them. This CDR3 is 16 amino acids long. Per the germline V gene, CDR1 is MNHNS and CDR2 is SASEGT.

The chain has TRBV19 and TRBJ2-7, with D unclear. V lost 2 bases to trimming and J lost 3 bases, with 14 bases between them. Germline CDR1 LNHDA, CDR2 SQIVND (reference sequence). The CDR3 consists of 15 residues. CDR3 bases: TGTGCCAGTAGTATAAACTCTCTAGGTTTCTACGAGCAGTACTTC. It specifies CASSINSLGFYEQYF.

The chain combines TRBV5-1 with TRBJ1-1; D gene unclear. Germline V gene lookup returns CDR1 SGHRS and CDR2 YFSETQ. V dropped 3 bases and J dropped 5 bases, with 8 bases sitting between them. The CDR3 spans 12 residues. The CDR3 bases are TGCGCCAGCAGCTCGGCGGGGACTGAAGCTTTCTTT. Its translation: CASSSAGTEAFF.

The chain joins TRBV6-5 to TRBJ1-1, with 7 positions matching TRBD1. Germline V lookup: CDR1 MNHEY, CDR2 SVGAGI. This CDR3 is built from 14 residues. J lost 7 bases, V lost 7 bases, and 12 bases had no gene match. DNA of the CDR3: TGTGCCAGCACCATCCGGTGGGACAGCGGTGAAGCTTTCTTT. Protein sequence: CASTIRWDSGEAFF.

This clone came up once. This chain links TRBV5-1 with TRBJ2-2; D might be TRBD2 (6 bases). The V and J ends lost 7 bases and 6 bases respectively, with 28 bases between them. The germline CDR1 and CDR2 sequences are SGHRS and YFSETQ. The CDR3 has 18 amino acids. CDR3 nucleotide sequence: TGCGCCAGCGCCAGCAGCTTTTCGGGGGTAAAGGGGTCCGGGGAGCTGTTTTTT. Translated: CASASSFSGVKGSGELFF.

The V gene is TRBV2, the J gene TRBJ1-1, with 7 bases lining up with TRBD1. Germline V lookup: CDR1 SNHLY, CDR2 FYNNEI. The CDR3 sequence is 16 residues long. V lost 2 bases to trimming and J lost 1 base; unmatched junction nucleotides: 7. The CDR3: CASSETKTGPNTEAFF. The CDR3 DNA is TGTGCCAGCAGTGAAACCAAGACAGGGCCGAACACTGAAGCTTTCTTT.

The chain combines TRBV2 with TRBJ2-5; 7 nucleotides agree with TRBD2. The length of the CDR3 is 15 residues. J was trimmed by 5 bases and V by 3 bases; bases with no gene match: 9. The germline V gene has CDR1 SNHLY and CDR2 FYNNEI. The DNA for the CDR3 is TGTGCCAGCAGTGATTCACCTTGGGAGGGGGAGACCCAGTACTTC. Protein: CASSDSPWEGETQYF.

The rearrangement joins TRBV4-1 to TRBJ1-4; TRBD1 matches 7 bases. Looked up from germline, CDR1 is MGHRA and CDR2 is YSYEKL. The CDR3 has 13 residues. With V trimmed by 0 bases and J by 17 bases, 9 bases remained unmatched. For the CDR3, the DNA is TGCGCCAGCAGCCAAGAGGGCAGGGGGGTGAACTTTTTT. Translating it yields CASSQEGRGVNFF.

The chain uses TRBV2 and TRBJ2-7, with D possibly matching TRBD2 (6 bases). The V gene lost 3 bases and the J gene lost 4 bases, with 13 bases spanning the gap. CDR3 length: 14 amino acids. The germline V gene has CDR1 SNHLY and CDR2 FYNNEI. CDR3: CASSERMDYYEQYF. In DNA, the CDR3 is TGTGCCAGCAGTGAGAGGATGGACTATTACGAGCAGTACTTC.

The chain carries TRBV3-1 (or the pseudogene TRBV3-2) and TRBJ1-2; 9 nucleotides align to TRBD1. Trimming removed 3 bases from V and 3 bases from J; junction bases left unmatched: 2. This CDR3 comprises 14 residues. CDR1 is LGHDT, CDR2 YNNKEL, per germline (reference sequence). CDR3 in amino acids: CASSQGQGYYGYTF. As DNA, the CDR3 is TGTGCCAGCAGCCAGGGACAGGGTTACTATGGCTACACCTTC.

This chain uses TRBV10-3 with TRBJ1-3; tentative D call: TRBD1 (5 bases). This CDR3 is 14 amino acids long. CDR1 and CDR2 from the germline V gene are ENHRY and SYGVKD. The ends were cut back, 5 bases at V and 4 bases at J, with 12 bases in the middle. DNA for the CDR3: TGTGCCATCAGTCAGGGCCTTGGGGGAAACACCATATATTTT. Residues: CAISQGLGGNTIYF.

The J gene is TRBJ2-5, the V gene TRBV9, with 9 bases fitting TRBD2. Germline V gene data show CDR1 as SGDLS and CDR2 as YYNGEE. J was trimmed by 4 bases and V by 1 base; bases with no gene match: 2. The CDR3 extends over 14 amino acids. CDR3 nucleotides: TGTGCCAGCAGCGTATTAGCGGGGGTAGAGACCCAGTACTTC. Its protein is CASSVLAGVETQYF.

This rearrangement joins TRBV6-5 to TRBJ1-1; D gene unclear. The V end lost 2 bases, the J end lost 4 bases, and 11 bases lay between the germline ends. The CDR3 consists of 14 residues. Per germline, CDR1 MNHEY and CDR2 SVGAGI. CDR3 sequence: CASSYATFATEAFF. The CDR3 bases are TGTGCCAGCAGTTACGCCACTTTTGCCACTGAAGCTTTCTTT.

CDR3 DNA sequence: TGTGCCACCTCCTGGAGCGCGCGGGGCTACACCTTC. It translates to CATSWSARGYTF. V and J are TRBV19 and TRBJ1-2, with unresolved D. Germline CDR1 reads LNHDA; CDR2 reads SQIVND (reference sequence). The CDR3 is 12 residues long. V lost 10 bases and J 8 bases, leaving 17 bases between the germline ends.

To note about this clone: This sample also contains other DNA sequences that code for the same CDR3. The chain combines TRBV19 with TRBJ2-3; D is unresolved. CDR3 length: 12 residues. The ends were cut back, 5 bases at V and 2 bases at J, with 5 bases in the middle. Germline CDR1 reads LNHDA; CDR2 reads SQIVND (reference sequence). The CDR3 protein is CASSPSTDTQYF. As DNA, the CDR3 is TGTGCCAGTAGTCCATCCACAGATACGCAGTATTTT.

The gene calls are TRBV18 and TRBJ2-7; no clear D gene. The germline gives CDR1 KGHSH, CDR2 LQKENI. The CDR3 sequence is 14 residues long. The V gene lost 6 bases and the J gene lost 0 bases, with 12 bases spanning the gap. As DNA, the CDR3 is TGTGCCAGCTCGCAGGTGGATAACTCCTACGAGCAGTACTTC. This sequence encodes CASSQVDNSYEQYF.

The chain has TRBV12-5 and TRBJ1-1; maybe TRBD1 (5 bases). From germline, CDR1 is LGHNT and CDR2 FRNRAP. V lost 6 bases and J 3 bases, leaving 11 bases between the germline ends. The CDR3 sequence is 13 residues long. The DNA of the CDR3 is TGTGCTAGTGGGCTGGGGGGATACACTGAAGCTTTCTTT. Amino acid sequence: CASGLGGYTEAFF.